This TCR beta chain comes out of a study of CD8+ T cells in alopecia areata. As for the study in general: Patients in the treated group were given tofacitinib by mouth, 5 to 10 mg twice a day. Tofacitinib treatment spanned 6 to 18 months, with 6 months off drug afterward.

Study results and caveats: On tofacitinib, scalp clonality and expanded CD8+ clones among top 100 fell significantly.

A remark on this clone: The antigen remains unidentified.

RNA was isolated and reverse transcribed to cDNA, the sequencing template. Method: immunoSEQ multiplex PCR; TCRdb's copy keeps in-frame clones and lacks some. Here the sample spans fewer than 250,000 clones, 55% to 70% being singletons. V shed 8 bases and J 2 bases; nucleotides not matched to a gene: 8. CDR3 size: 14 residues. The germline gives CDR1 LNHDA, CDR2 SQIVND (reference sequence). The treatment is: oral pan-JAK inhibitor, 5-10 mg twice daily. Sampling of alopecia areata patients yielded lesional scalp punch biopsies as well as peripheral blood. The sequenced sample was CD4+ T cells sorted from blood, obtained at week 4, from a patient treated with tofacitinib. The chain couples TRBV19 to TRBJ2-7; 8 nucleotides agree with TRBD1. This sequence was found in a human donor with alopecia areata. The DNA of the CDR3 is TGTGCCAGTTCCCCGACAGGGGCCACCTACGAGCAGTACTTC. Encoded protein: CASSPTGATYEQYF. Together with reference TRBV19 and TRBJ2-7, the CDR3 gives the full variable domain: DGGITQSPKYLFRKEGQNVTLSCEQNLNHDAMYWYRQDPGQGLRLIYYSQIVNDFQKGDIAEGYSVSREKKESFPLTVTSAQKNPTAFYLCASSPTGATYEQYFGPGTRLTVT.